Listed below are T cell receptor beta chains from one sample, sequenced in a study of T cell responses to AZD1222 COVID-19 vaccine. Assay: immunoSEQ multiplex PCR; the TCRdb copy retains only in-frame clones and omits some. The sample lists 160,000 or so clones, more than 90% occurring once. The material sequenced was peripheral blood, taken 28 days after the second AZD1222 dose. These receptors were taken from an adult who received the AZD1222 COVID-19 vaccine. The CDR3 runs from the conserved cysteine through the conserved F or W. The order of the fields is clone size, J gene, D gene, V gene, CDR3 DNA, CDR3 protein. A D gene is named only where the DNA matches it firmly. The listing skips clone size in some rows; elsewhere it reads once, few, many or a size class.

clone size: -; J gene: TRBJ1-5; D gene: -; V gene: TRBV10-3; CDR3 DNA: TGTGCCATCAGGGGGGGAGGCAATCAGCCCCAGCATTTT; CDR3 protein: CAIRGGGNQPQHF
clone size: -; J gene: TRBJ1-1; D gene: -; V gene: TRBV27; CDR3 DNA: TGTGCCAGCAGTTTATTAGGCGGCGTGGTGGAAGCTTTCTTT; CDR3 protein: CASSLLGGVVEAFF
clone size: few; J gene: TRBJ2-2; D gene: -; V gene: TRBV18; CDR3 DNA: TGTGCCAGCTCACCCCTCACCGGGGAGCTGTTTTTT; CDR3 protein: CASSPLTGELFF
clone size: few; J gene: TRBJ2-1; D gene: TRBD2; V gene: TRBV9; CDR3 DNA: TGTGCCAGCAGCGATAGCGGGAGGAATGACAATGAGCAGTTCTTC; CDR3 protein: CASSDSGRNDNEQFF
clone size: -; J gene: TRBJ2-7; D gene: TRBD1; V gene: TRBV27; CDR3 DNA: TGTGCCAGCAGTTTATTTGGGACAGGGGCGGACGAGCAGTACTTC; CDR3 protein: CASSLFGTGADEQYF
clone size: -; J gene: TRBJ2-3; D gene: -; V gene: TRBV3-1/TRBV3-2; CDR3 DNA: TGTGCCAGCAGCCACGAACAGGGTGGGGATACGCAGTATTTT; CDR3 protein: CASSHEQGGDTQYF
clone size: -; J gene: TRBJ2-7; D gene: TRBD1; V gene: TRBV11-2; CDR3 DNA: TGTGCCAGCAGCTCCTTGACAGGGGGTAGACACGAGCAGTACTTC; CDR3 protein: CASSSLTGGRHEQYF
clone size: -; J gene: TRBJ1-1; D gene: TRBD1; V gene: TRBV6-5; CDR3 DNA: TGTGCCAGCAGTAGGGACAGGATGAACACTGAAGCTTTCTTT; CDR3 protein: CASSRDRMNTEAFF
clone size: -; J gene: TRBJ2-1; D gene: -; V gene: TRBV2; CDR3 DNA: TGTGCCAGCAGTGAACTCTTGCCAACCTACAATGAGCAGTTCTTC; CDR3 protein: CASSELLPTYNEQFF
clone size: -; J gene: TRBJ1-5; D gene: TRBD1; V gene: TRBV28; CDR3 DNA: TGTGCCAGCAGTCCGACAGGGTTCGTTCAGCCCCAGCATTTT; CDR3 protein: CASSPTGFVQPQHF
clone size: -; J gene: TRBJ1-2; D gene: -; V gene: TRBV5-4; CDR3 DNA: TGTGCCAGCGGCCCCTATTCGGCAGGACTCTATGGCTACACCTTC; CDR3 protein: CASGPYSAGLYGYTF
clone size: -; J gene: TRBJ1-4; D gene: -; V gene: TRBV21-1; CDR3 DNA: TGTGCCAGCAGCAAAGGGGGGACAACTAATGAAAAACTGTTTTTT; CDR3 protein: CASSKGGTTNEKLFF
clone size: -; J gene: TRBJ1-3; D gene: TRBD1; V gene: TRBV6-6; CDR3 DNA: TGTGCCAGCAGTCGACAACGGGACAGGGTTATCTCTGGAAACACCATATATTTT; CDR3 protein: CASSRQRDRVISGNTIYF
clone size: -; J gene: TRBJ2-3; D gene: -; V gene: TRBV2; CDR3 DNA: TGTGCCAGCAGTGCGGTTGCAGATACGCAGTATTTT; CDR3 protein: CASSAVADTQYF
clone size: -; J gene: TRBJ1-1; D gene: -; V gene: TRBV9; CDR3 DNA: TGTGCCAGCAGCGCCCCGGGGGGGGGAAGAACTGAAGCTTTCTTT; CDR3 protein: CASSAPGGGRTEAFF
clone size: -; J gene: TRBJ2-3; D gene: -; V gene: TRBV2; CDR3 DNA: TGTGCCAGCAGTGGGGTGGACGGCACAGATACGCAGTATTTT; CDR3 protein: CASSGVDGTDTQYF
clone size: -; J gene: TRBJ1-2; D gene: -; V gene: TRBV28; CDR3 DNA: TGTGCCAGCAGTTTCTCATCCGGGTCCTTGGGCTACACCTTC; CDR3 protein: CASSFSSGSLGYTF
clone size: -; J gene: TRBJ1-3; D gene: -; V gene: TRBV6-5; CDR3 DNA: TGTGCCAGCAGGCAGACGGCGCTCTCTGGAAACACCATATATTTT; CDR3 protein: CASRQTALSGNTIYF
clone size: -; J gene: TRBJ1-2; D gene: -; V gene: TRBV27; CDR3 DNA: TGTGCCAGCAGTCCGAACAGGCTCCCCTCCTATGGCTACACCTTC; CDR3 protein: CASSPNRLPSYGYTF
clone size: -; J gene: TRBJ1-5; D gene: -; V gene: TRBV5-1; CDR3 DNA: TGCGCCAGCATTGAGGGAAGCAACAATCAGCCCCAGCATTTT; CDR3 protein: CASIEGSNNQPQHF